The present entry profiles one T cell receptor (beta chain) with its context. The sample comes from a study of blood T cell repertoires in COVID-19. Germline V lookup: CDR1 SGHRS, CDR2 YFSETQ. The V and J ends lost 3 bases and 2 bases, in that order; junction bases with no gene match: 12. The CDR3 length is 17 residues. Method: immunoSEQ multiplex PCR; TCRdb's copy keeps in-frame clones and lacks some. This table has some 310,000 clones, 90% appearing once. The sequencing input was peripheral blood. This sequence was found in a woman aged 25-40 years with COVID-19, enrolled during active disease. The chain uses TRBV5-1 and TRBJ2-5, with 8 bases identical to TRBD2. The DNA for the CDR3 is TGCGCCAGCAGCTGGGGCGCGGCGGGAGGAGGACAAGAGACCCAGTACTTC. Encoded protein: CASSWGAAGGGQETQYF.